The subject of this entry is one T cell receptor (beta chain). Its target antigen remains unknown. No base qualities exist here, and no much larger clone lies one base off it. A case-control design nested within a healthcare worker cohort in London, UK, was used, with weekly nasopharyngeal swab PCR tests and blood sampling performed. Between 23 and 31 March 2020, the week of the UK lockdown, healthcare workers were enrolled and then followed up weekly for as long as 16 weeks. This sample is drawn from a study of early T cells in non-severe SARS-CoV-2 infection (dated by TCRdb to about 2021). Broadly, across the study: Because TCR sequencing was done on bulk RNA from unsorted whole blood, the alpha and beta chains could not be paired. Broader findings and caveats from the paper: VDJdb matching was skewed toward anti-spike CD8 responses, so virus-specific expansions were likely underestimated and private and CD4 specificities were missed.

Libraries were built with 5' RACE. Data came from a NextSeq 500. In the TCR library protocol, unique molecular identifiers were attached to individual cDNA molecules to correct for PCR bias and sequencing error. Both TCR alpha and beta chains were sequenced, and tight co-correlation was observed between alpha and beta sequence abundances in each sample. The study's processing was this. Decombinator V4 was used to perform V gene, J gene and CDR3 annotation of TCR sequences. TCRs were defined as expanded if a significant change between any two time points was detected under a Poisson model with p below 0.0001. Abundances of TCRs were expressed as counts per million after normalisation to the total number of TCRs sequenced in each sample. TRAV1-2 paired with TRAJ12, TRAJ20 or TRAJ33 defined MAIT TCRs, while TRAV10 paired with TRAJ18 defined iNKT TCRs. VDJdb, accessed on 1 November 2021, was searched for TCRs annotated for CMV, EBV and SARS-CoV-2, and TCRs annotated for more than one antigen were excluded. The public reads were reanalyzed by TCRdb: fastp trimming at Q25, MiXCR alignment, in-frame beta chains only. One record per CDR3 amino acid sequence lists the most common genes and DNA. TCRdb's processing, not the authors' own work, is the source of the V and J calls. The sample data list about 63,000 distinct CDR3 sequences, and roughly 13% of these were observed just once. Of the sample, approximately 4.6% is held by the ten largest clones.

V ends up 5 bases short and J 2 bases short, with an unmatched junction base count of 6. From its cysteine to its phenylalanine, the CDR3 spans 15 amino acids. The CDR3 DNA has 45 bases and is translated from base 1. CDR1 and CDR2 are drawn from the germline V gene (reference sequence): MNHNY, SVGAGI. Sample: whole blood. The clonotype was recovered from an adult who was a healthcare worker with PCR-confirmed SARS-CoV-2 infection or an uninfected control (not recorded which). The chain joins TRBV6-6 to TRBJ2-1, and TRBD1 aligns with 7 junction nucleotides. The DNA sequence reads TGTGCCAGCAGTACTAGACAGGGAGCCTACAATGAGCAGTTCTTC. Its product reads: CASSTRQGAYNEQFF.